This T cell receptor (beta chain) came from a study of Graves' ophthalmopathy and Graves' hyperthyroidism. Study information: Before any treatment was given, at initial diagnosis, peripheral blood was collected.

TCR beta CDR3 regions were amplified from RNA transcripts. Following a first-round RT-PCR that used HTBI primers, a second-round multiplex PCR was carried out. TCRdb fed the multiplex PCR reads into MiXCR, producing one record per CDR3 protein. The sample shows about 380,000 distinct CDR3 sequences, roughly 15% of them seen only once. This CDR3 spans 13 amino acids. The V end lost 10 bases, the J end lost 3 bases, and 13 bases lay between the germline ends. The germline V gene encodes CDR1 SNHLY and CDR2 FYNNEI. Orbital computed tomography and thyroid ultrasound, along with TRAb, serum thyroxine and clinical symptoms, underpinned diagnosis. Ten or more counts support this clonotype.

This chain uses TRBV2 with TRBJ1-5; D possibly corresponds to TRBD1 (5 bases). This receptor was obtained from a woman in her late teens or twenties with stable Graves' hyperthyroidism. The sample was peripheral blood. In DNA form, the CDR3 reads TGTGCCACCGGAGAGGGGCCCAATCAGCCCCAGCATTTT. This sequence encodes CATGEGPNQPQHF.